The 29 T cell receptor beta chains below come from one sample, sequenced in a study of cytomegalovirus exposure and HLA in healthy donors. Both 60 Vbeta primers and 13 Jbeta primers went into the PCR. Only in-frame clones appear in the TCRdb table, and some are missing; sequencing was by immunoSEQ multiplex PCR. Here the sample spans roughly 180,000 clones, approximately 81% being singletons. The sample was PBMCs. Receptors were obtained from a female donor in good health and CMV-seronegative.

The rearrangement links TRBV30 to TRBJ2-3; possible D gene TRBD1, 5 bases. The CDR3 is 12 amino acids. V was clipped by 5 bases and J by 3 bases, with 9 bases between them. Per the germline V gene, CDR1 is GTSNPN and CDR2 is SVGIG (reference sequence). The CDR3 sequence: CAWGAGTDTQYF. DNA for the CDR3: TGTGCCTGGGGGGCAGGGACAGATACGCAGTATTTT.

J is TRBJ2-2 and V is TRBV19; 7 bases agree with TRBD1. CDR1 LNHDA and CDR2 SQIVND come from the germline V gene (reference sequence). V dropped 6 bases and J dropped 6; count of bases not matched to a gene: 7. CDR3 length: 14 amino acids. The CDR3 DNA sequence: TGTGCCAGTAGCCAAGGGACAGTTGCCGGGGAGCTGTTTTTT. Residues: CASSQGTVAGELFF.

J is TRBJ2-5 and V is TRBV5-4, with D perhaps matching TRBD2 (6 bases). From germline, CDR1 is SGHNT and CDR2 YYREEE (reference sequence). The V end lost 0 bases, the J end lost 2 bases, and 14 bases lay between the germline ends. This CDR3 spans 16 amino acids. CDR3 protein: CASSLVGRPLQETQYF. DNA for the CDR3: TGTGCCAGCAGCTTGGTTGGGAGGCCTCTACAAGAGACCCAGTACTTC.

The V call is TRBV7-2, the J call TRBJ1-2, with 8 bases matching TRBD1. Germline values: CDR1 SGHTA, CDR2 FQGNSA. The J segment lost 5 bases and the V segment lost 4 bases, leaving 3 bases of the junction unmatched. The CDR3 length is 13 residues. The CDR3 coding sequence is TGTGCCAGCAGCTCGGACAGGGAATATGGCTACACCTTC. This codes for CASSSDREYGYTF.

By sample fraction, this clone is medium-sized. V is TRBV6-6 and J is TRBJ2-6; 8 bases align to TRBD1. The V gene end was trimmed by 5 bases and the J gene end by 6 bases; junction bases not matched to a gene: 3. CDR3 length equals 14 residues. Germline CDR1 MNHNY, CDR2 SVGAGI (reference sequence). The CDR3 coding sequence is TGTGCCAGCAGTACGACAGGGGAGGCCAACGTCCTGACTTTC. Its translation is CASSTTGEANVLTF.

This clone was detected only once. The chain combines TRBV30 with TRBJ2-1; the D gene is possibly TRBD1 (6 bases). Germline CDR1 is GTSNPN and CDR2 is SVGIG (reference sequence). The CDR3 sequence is 17 residues long. V lost 2 bases, J lost 3 bases, and 20 bases lay in between. The DNA for the CDR3 is TGTGCCTGGAGTACGGCCCAGACAGGTCCCTTCTACAATGAGCAGTTCTTC. Translating it yields CAWSTAQTGPFYNEQFF.

This chain joins TRBV28 and TRBJ2-7, with TRBD2 matching over 10 bases. The V and J ends lost 2 bases and 2 bases, in that order; junction bases with no gene match: 6. CDR1 and CDR2 from the germline V gene are MDHEN and SYDVKM. The CDR3 length is 16 residues. CDR3 residues: CASSLVAGGPAYEQYF. CDR3 DNA: TGTGCCAGCAGTTTAGTAGCGGGAGGCCCGGCCTACGAGCAGTACTTC.

Points on this clone: Within the sample, other DNA sequences also encode this same CDR3. The genes are TRBV11-2 and TRBJ2-7; D unresolved. CDR1 is SGHAT and CDR2 is FQNNGV in the germline V gene. Trimming took off 0 bases at V and 5 bases at J, with 2 bases between the two ends. The CDR3 has 11 residues. The CDR3 is CASSLDNEQYF. For the CDR3, the DNA is TGTGCCAGCAGCTTAGATAACGAGCAGTACTTC.

V is TRBV9 and J is TRBJ2-3; 7 bases line up with TRBD2. CDR1 and CDR2 (germline): SGDLS, YYNGEE. Losses at the gene ends were 3 bases for V and 1 base for J; bases not matched to a gene: 5. This CDR3 region has 15 residues. As DNA, the CDR3 is TGTGCCAGCAGCGGAGGCGGGGGACGCACAGATACGCAGTATTTT. It codes for CASSGGGGRTDTQYF.

The V call is TRBV28, the J call TRBJ1-3, with D perhaps TRBD1 (6 bases). The ends were cut back, 0 bases at V and 3 bases at J, with 12 bases in the middle. The germline CDR1 and CDR2 sequences are MDHEN and SYDVKM. The CDR3 consists of 16 residues. CDR3 bases: TGTGCCAGCAGTTTATGGGCAGGGACAAGTGGAAACACCATATATTTT. It codes for CASSLWAGTSGNTIYF.

The V and J genes are TRBV4-3 and TRBJ2-3; 7 nucleotides match TRBD1. After removal of 4 bases from V and 3 bases from J, the junction contained 10 bases not matched to a gene. The germline gives CDR1 LGHNA, CDR2 YSLEER. This CDR3 comprises 16 residues. CDR3 in DNA: TGCGCCAGCAGCCGGCTTGGGACAGCCTTAACAGATACGCAGTATTTT. It codes for CASSRLGTALTDTQYF.

The genes are TRBV27 and TRBJ1-3, with 8 bases identical to TRBD1. Looked up from germline, CDR1 is MNHEY and CDR2 is SMNVEV (reference sequence). This CDR3 is built from 13 residues. J was trimmed by 4 bases and V by 6 bases; bases with no gene match: 2. CDR3 sequence: CASRTGAGNTIYF. CDR3 nucleotide sequence: TGTGCCAGCAGGACAGGGGCGGGAAACACCATATATTTT.

V usage is TRBV27 and J usage is TRBJ1-4, with TRBD1 matching over 7 bases. The length of the CDR3 is 14 residues. With V trimmed by 3 bases and J by 6 bases, 4 bases remained unmatched. Germline assignment: CDR1 MNHEY and CDR2 SMNVEV (reference sequence). CDR3 region: CASSFQGVDEKLFF. DNA of the CDR3: TGTGCCAGCAGTTTCCAGGGGGTGGATGAAAAACTGTTTTTT.

The chain is built from TRBV4-3 and TRBJ2-3; tentatively, D is TRBD1 (6 bases). Deletions cut 2 bases from V and 0 bases from J, with 12 bases between. This CDR3 has 16 residues. Germline V gives CDR1 LGHNA, CDR2 YSLEER. DNA for the CDR3: TGCGCCAGCAGCCAAACCCGGGACACTAGCACAGATACGCAGTATTTT. It translates to CASSQTRDTSTDTQYF.

The CDR3 sequence: CASSLGGGGERMNTEAFF. The CDR3, as DNA: TGTGCCAGCAGCTTAGGGGGGGGAGGGGAGAGAATGAACACTGAAGCTTTCTTT. The chain uses TRBV7-8 and TRBJ1-1; D is perhaps TRBD1 (5 bases). This CDR3 has 18 amino acids. CDR1 SGHVS and CDR2 FQNEAQ come from the germline V gene. V lost 1 base to trimming and J lost 0 bases, with 18 bases between them.

Here the CDR3 DNA reads TGTGCCAGCGCCCCTGTGGGGGGGGACGGAACAGATACGCAGTATTTT. Translation gives CASAPVGGDGTDTQYF. The chain employs TRBV6-4 and TRBJ2-3; 7 nucleotides match TRBD2. CDR3 length: 16 residues. The V gene end was trimmed by 8 bases and the J gene end by 3 bases; junction bases not matched to a gene: 14. Germline V lookup: CDR1 MRHNA, CDR2 SNTAGT.

Only a few counts were recorded for this clone. The chain combines TRBV11-2 with TRBJ2-7, with D possibly matching TRBD2 (6 bases). CDR1 is SGHAT, CDR2 FQNNGV, per germline. Trimming removed 5 bases from V and 3 bases from J, with 14 bases in between. The CDR3 runs 14 residues. In DNA, the CDR3 is TGTGCCAGCAGCGTGGGACCGGGGGTCTACGAGCAGTACTTC. Its translation: CASSVGPGVYEQYF.

The J gene is TRBJ2-3, the V gene TRBV30; 7 bases map to TRBD1. Germline V lookup: CDR1 GTSNPN, CDR2 SVGIG (reference sequence). There are 14 residues in the CDR3. The V gene end was trimmed by 0 bases and the J gene end by 5 bases; junction bases not matched to a gene: 5. The CDR3, as DNA: TGTGCCTGGAGTGTTAAGGGGGCAAGAGATACGCAGTATTTT. Protein: CAWSVKGARDTQYF.

The sample holds a few counts of this clone. The rearrangement uses TRBV5-1 and TRBJ2-5; TRBD1 matches at 8 bases. V trimming: 0 bases; J trimming: 3 bases; junction bases outside the gene matches: 7. The CDR3 loop spans 16 amino acids. Germline lookup yields CDR1 SGHRS and CDR2 YFSETQ. CDR3: CASSLAAGGIKETQYF. CDR3 sequence (DNA): TGCGCCAGCAGCTTGGCTGCAGGGGGCATAAAAGAGACCCAGTACTTC. The full variable domain, rest sourced from reference TRBV5-1 and TRBJ2-5, is KAGVTQTPRYLIKTRGQQVTLSCSPISGHRSVSWYQQTPGQGLQFLFEYFSETQRNKGNFPGRFSGRQFSNSRSEMNVSTLELGDSALYLCASSLAAGGIKETQYFGPGTRLLVL.

The CDR3 protein is CASSLGQVFNIQYF. In DNA, the CDR3 is TGCGCCAGCAGCTTGGGACAGGTTTTCAACATTCAGTACTTC. V usage is TRBV5-1 and J usage is TRBJ2-4; D might be TRBD1 (6 bases). CDR1 is SGHRS, CDR2 YFSETQ, per germline. The V and J ends lost 0 bases and 7 bases respectively, with 11 bases between them. This CDR3 is 14 amino acids long.

The chain uses TRBV20-1 and TRBJ2-7, with TRBD1 identical over 8 bases. V lost 7 bases to trimming and J lost 5 bases; unmatched junction nucleotides: 4. The CDR3 spans 11 residues. From germline, CDR1 is DFQATT and CDR2 SNEGSKA (reference sequence). This chain's CDR3 is CSGQGFDEQYF. CDR3 in DNA: TGCAGTGGACAGGGGTTTGACGAGCAGTACTTC.

The chain is built from TRBV2 and TRBJ2-5, with D perhaps TRBD2 (7 bases). Germline V lookup: CDR1 SNHLY, CDR2 FYNNEI. Trimming removed 6 bases from V and 1 base from J, with 12 bases in between. CDR3 length: 14 residues. CDR3 loop: CASRLGGAQETQYF. CDR3 nucleotide sequence: TGTGCCAGCAGGCTGGGGGGGGCCCAAGAGACCCAGTACTTC.

The V call is TRBV30, the J call TRBJ1-5; TRBD1 matches at 7 bases. This CDR3 is built from 15 residues. Germline V gene lookup returns CDR1 GTSNPN and CDR2 SVGIG (reference sequence). V lost 1 base, J lost 4 bases, and 7 bases stayed unmatched. The CDR3: CAWSESGQRNQPQHF. The CDR3 region has the DNA TGTGCCTGGAGTGAATCGGGACAGCGAAATCAGCCCCAGCATTTT.

The chain has TRBV18 and TRBJ1-4; 8 bases fit TRBD1. J lost 8 bases, V lost 8 bases, and 7 bases had no gene match. The CDR3 length is 13 residues. Germline V gene data show CDR1 as KGHSH and CDR2 as LQKENI. CDR3 bases: TGTGCCAGCAGAGGGGGACAGGCCGAAAAACTGTTTTTT. It yields the protein CASRGGQAEKLFF.

The chain combines TRBV7-9 with TRBJ2-3; 8 nucleotides line up with TRBD2. The CDR3 consists of 16 residues. CDR1 and CDR2 from the germline V gene are SEHNR and FQNEAQ (reference sequence). Trimming at V came to 1 base and at J to 3 bases, leaving 6 bases not matched to a gene. CDR3 nucleotide sequence: TGTGCCAGCAGCTTAGGGCGGGGGGCGCTAACAGATACGCAGTATTTT. As protein: CASSLGRGALTDTQYF.

The table lists this clone with a few counts. The J gene is TRBJ2-5, the V gene TRBV19; 9 bases fit TRBD1. TRBJ2-7 explains the end of the DNA better; the J call may be wrong. Per germline, CDR1 LNHDA and CDR2 SQIVND (reference sequence). The CDR3 extends over 14 amino acids. CDR3 in amino acids: CASSIGTGSYEQYF. CDR3 sequence (DNA): TGTGCCAGTAGTATTGGGACAGGGTCCTACGAGCAGTACTTC.

The chain recombines TRBV5-4 with TRBJ2-3; no reliable D call. CDR3 size: 13 residues. Germline V lookup: CDR1 SGHNT, CDR2 YYREEE (reference sequence). V was cut by 4 bases and J by 4 bases, with 10 bases left in between. CDR3 amino acids: CASSPRSADTQYF. In nucleotides, the CDR3 is TGTGCCAGCAGCCCACGGAGCGCAGATACGCAGTATTTT.

This clone was picked up one time. The V call is TRBV10-3, the J call TRBJ2-7; TRBD2 matches at 10 bases. The germline gives CDR1 ENHRY, CDR2 SYGVKD. With V trimmed by 0 bases and J by 2 bases, 13 bases remained unmatched. This CDR3 contains 19 residues. CDR3 in amino acids: CAISESYVKLAGPPYEQYF. In nucleotides, the CDR3 is TGTGCCATCAGTGAGTCGTATGTTAAACTAGCGGGGCCCCCCTACGAGCAGTACTTC.

This chain connects TRBV27 to TRBJ2-6, with D perhaps TRBD1 (7 bases). Trimming shortened V by 2 bases and J by 1 base, and 15 bases separated the two germline ends. The germline gives CDR1 MNHEY, CDR2 SMNVEV (reference sequence). The CDR3 contains 18 residues. The CDR3 here is CASSLKAGGRSGANVLTF. Written as DNA, the CDR3 is TGTGCCAGCAGTTTAAAAGCAGGGGGGCGTTCTGGGGCCAACGTCCTGACTTTC.